The present T cell receptor (beta chain) was sequenced within a study of Ad26.COV2.S vaccination and SARS-CoV-2 variants. TCRdb's table, derived via immunoSEQ multiplex PCR, lists solely in-frame clones and lacks some. The data show some 350,000 clones, with 85% seen just once and around 3.3% held by the top ten. This CDR3 spans 14 amino acids. V was shortened by 1 base and J by 3 bases, with 8 bases between the two germline ends. Per germline, CDR1 SGHNT and CDR2 YYREEE (reference sequence). The treatment denotes: 15 to 20 received Ad26.COV2.S at low or high dose, single or two shots; about 5 received placebo; per-sample allocation not given. It was on day 63 after the first vaccine or placebo injection that samples were taken.

Here the sequenced sample was peripheral blood, taken in a trial of Ad26.COV2.S vaccine versus placebo. This TCR derives from a person between 18 and 60 years old who received the Ad26.COV2.S COVID-19 vaccine or a placebo. The chain uses TRBV5-4 and TRBJ2-4; D is undetermined. This CDR3 reads CASSLQSVKNIQYF. The CDR3 DNA reads as TGTGCCAGCAGCTTGCAGAGTGTCAAAAACATTCAGTACTTC.